This T cell receptor (beta chain) was captured by sequencing in a study of blood T cell repertoires in COVID-19. Study-wide background: T cells, B-cell-depleted T cells, or PBMCs provided the cDNA or gDNA that served as material.

In the original analysis: Amplification of reference gene primers was used by the study to estimate nucleated cell counts. Sequencing used immunoSEQ multiplex PCR; TCRdb keeps in-frame clones, though not all of them. That table supplies the V and J calls and clone size; D and trimming were determined from the DNA. Of about 100,000 clones in the sample, roughly 92% were seen once. V was cut by 7 bases and J by 6 bases, with 9 bases left in between. This CDR3 comprises 11 residues. Germline CDR1 and CDR2: ENHRY and SYGVKD. This clone was observed a single time. The V call is TRBV10-3, the J call TRBJ1-2, with D possibly matching TRBD1 (5 bases). The sequence was obtained from a man between 65 and 79 years old with acute or convalescent COVID-19. The sequenced material came from peripheral blood. The CDR3 reads CAITGGDGYTF. Here the CDR3 DNA reads TGTGCCATCACCGGAGGGGATGGCTACACCTTC.